The sequence of this TCR beta chain was determined in a study of response to subunit inactivated influenza vaccine. TCRdb passed the RT-PCR reads through MiXCR, listing each CDR3 protein once. This sample carries 500,000 or so distinct CDR3 sequences, 15% to 20% of them seen once, and the ten largest clones take 3% to 3.5%. The CDR3 is 13 residues long. The germline gives CDR1 SGHTA, CDR2 FQGNSA. The V gene lost 5 bases and the J gene lost 3 bases, with 9 bases spanning the gap. This clonotype was observed many times. The chain couples TRBV7-2 to TRBJ2-3; D is undetermined. The sample was CD4+ T cells sorted from PBMCs, taken about 23 months after vaccination. This clonotype was sampled from a man aged 50 to 69 who received an inactivated influenza vaccine. CDR3 sequence: CASSRIRTDTQYF. The CDR3 coding sequence is TGTGCCAGCAGCCGCATCCGGACAGATACGCAGTATTTT.